Here is one T cell receptor beta chain with its context. The ends were cut back, 10 bases at V and 4 bases at J, with 19 bases in the middle. CDR3 length equals 14 residues. Germline CDR1 and CDR2: LNHDA and SQIVND (reference sequence). The data originate from a study of T cell changes during pregnancy in multiple sclerosis. Here immunoSEQ multiplex PCR was the method, and the copy in TCRdb shows in-frame clones only, minus some. The data show roughly 38,000 clones, with 88% seen just once and more than 0.95% held by the top ten. This receptor was identified in a female donor with multiple sclerosis, enrolled in a pregnancy study. V gene TRBV19 combines with J gene TRBJ1-1; D perhaps matches TRBD1 (6 bases). The sequencing here drew on CD4+ T cells from peripheral blood mononuclear cells, taken before pregnancy. CDR3 bases: TGTGCCACCTACTGGGGGCACCCTAGCACTGAAGCTTTCTTT. Protein product: CATYWGHPSTEAFF. Drawing the rest from reference TRBV19 and TRBJ1-1, the complete variable domain is DGGITQSPKYLFRKEGQNVTLSCEQNLNHDAMYWYRQDPGQGLRLIYYSQIVNDFQKGDIAEGYSVSREKKESFPLTVTSAQKNPTAFYLCATYWGHPSTEAFFGQGTRLTVV.